This TCR beta chain is from a study of shared clonotypes between healthy human individuals. For this clone: Its antigen remains unidentified.

Selected positively for CCR7 and CD45RO-negative, naive CD8 cells excluded terminally differentiated effector memory CD45RA+ cells. General study results and limits: Collection of samples was limited to blood; tissue repertoires likely differ. An expected dependence of interdonor clonotype sharing on sequencing depth was noted.

Original data processing: ImmunoSEQ sequences covered only the junction and lacked quality scores; filtering therefore differed. Assay: immunoSEQ multiplex PCR; the TCRdb copy retains only in-frame clones and omits some. The V and J calls and clone size were taken over from that table, and D and trimming were inferred from the DNA. Among about 2 million clones listed, about 94% were seen once. Sequencing input: naive CD8+ T cells sorted from blood. This receptor was obtained from a man younger than 30 in good health.

The CDR3 protein is CASSRDREGPWTEAFF. The CDR3 nucleotides are TGTGCCAGTAGTAGAGACAGGGAGGGGCCGTGGACTGAAGCTTTCTTT. V and J are TRBV19 and TRBJ1-1, with TRBD1 matching 7 bases. The CDR3 is made up of 16 amino acids. The ends lost 4 bases at V and 5 bases at J; junction bases unmatched: 13. Germline V gives CDR1 LNHDA, CDR2 SQIVND (reference sequence).